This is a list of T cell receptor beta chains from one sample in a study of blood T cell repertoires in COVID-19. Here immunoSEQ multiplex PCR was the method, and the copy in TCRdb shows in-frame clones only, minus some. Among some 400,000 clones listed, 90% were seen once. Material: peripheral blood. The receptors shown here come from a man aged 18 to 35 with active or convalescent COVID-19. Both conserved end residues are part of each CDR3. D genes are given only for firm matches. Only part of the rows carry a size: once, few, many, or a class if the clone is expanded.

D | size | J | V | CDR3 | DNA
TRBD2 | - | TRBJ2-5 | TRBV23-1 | CASSQCPAGSGETQYF | TGCGCCAGCAGTCAATGCCCAGCGGGAAGTGGAGAGACCCAGTACTTC
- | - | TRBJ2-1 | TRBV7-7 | CASSPEGAWREQFF | TGTGCTAGCAGCCCGGAGGGTGCATGGCGTGAGCAGTTCTTC
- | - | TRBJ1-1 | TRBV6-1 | CASSEVTDNEAFF | TGTGCCAGCAGTGAAGTGACAGACAACGAAGCTTTCTTT
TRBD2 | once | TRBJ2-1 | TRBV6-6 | CASRGTSGGLNEQFF | TGTGCCAGCAGGGGGACTAGCGGGGGCCTGAATGAGCAGTTCTTC
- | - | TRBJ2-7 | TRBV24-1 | CATSDLGQLSGEQYF | TGTGCCACCAGTGATTTGGGACAGCTGAGTGGCGAGCAGTACTTC
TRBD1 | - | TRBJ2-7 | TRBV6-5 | CASSYLQGAPYEQYF | TGTGCCAGCAGTTACTTACAGGGGGCCCCCTACGAGCAGTACTTC
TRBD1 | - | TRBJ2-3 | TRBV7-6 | CASSLGQGRDTQYF | TGTGCCAGCAGCCTGGGACAGGGCAGAGATACGCAGTATTTT
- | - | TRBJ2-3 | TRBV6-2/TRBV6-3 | CASSYGLARNTDTQYF | TGTGCCAGCAGTTACGGGCTAGCGAGAAACACAGATACGCAGTATTTT
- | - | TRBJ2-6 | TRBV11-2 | CASSLEGRISGANVLTF | TGTGCCAGCAGCTTAGAGGGTCGGATCTCTGGGGCCAACGTGCTGACTTTC
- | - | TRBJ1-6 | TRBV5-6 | CASSLAASSYNSPLHF | TGTGCCAGCAGCTTGGCAGCGAGCTCCTATAATTCACCCCTCCACTTT
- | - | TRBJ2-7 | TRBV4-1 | CASRHAGISPFEQYF | TGCGCCAGCAGACACGCCGGGATCAGCCCTTTCGAGCAGTACTTC
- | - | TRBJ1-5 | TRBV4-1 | CASSQEPGALNQPQHF | TGCGCCAGCAGCCAAGAACCGGGAGCCCTCAATCAGCCCCAGCATTTT
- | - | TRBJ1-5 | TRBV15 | CATSRDGGNHQPQHF | TGTGCCACCAGCAGGGACGGCGGGAATCATCAGCCCCAGCATTTT
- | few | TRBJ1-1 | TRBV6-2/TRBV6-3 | CASSLTEGVTEAFF | TGTGCCAGCAGTCTGACAGAGGGGGTCACTGAAGCTTTCTTT
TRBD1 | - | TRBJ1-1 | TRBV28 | CASSITGANTEAFF | TGTGCCAGCAGTATAACAGGGGCGAACACTGAAGCTTTCTTT
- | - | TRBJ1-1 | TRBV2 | CASSNKQEAFF | TGTGCCAGCAGTAACAAACAAGAAGCTTTCTTT
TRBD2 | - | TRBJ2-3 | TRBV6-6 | CASRERTSGRDTQYF | TGTGCCAGCAGAGAGAGGACTAGCGGACGAGATACGCAGTATTTT
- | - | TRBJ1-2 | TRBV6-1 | CASSEGLGGRANYGYTF | TGTGCCAGCAGTGAAGGCTTAGGAGGCAGAGCTAACTATGGCTACACCTTC
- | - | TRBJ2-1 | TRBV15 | CATSSKERVEQFF | TGTGCCACCAGCAGTAAAGAGCGGGTCGAGCAGTTCTTC
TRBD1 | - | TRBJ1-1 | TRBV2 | CASKGQGWTEAFF | TGTGCCAGCAAGGGACAGGGGTGGACTGAAGCTTTCTTT
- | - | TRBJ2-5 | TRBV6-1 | CASSELGKGMETQYF | TGTGCCAGCAGTGAACTTGGTAAGGGGATGGAGACCCAGTACTTC
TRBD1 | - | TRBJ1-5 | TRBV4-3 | CASSQLYGGTGVSSNQPQHF | TGCGCCAGCAGCCAATTATACGGTGGGACAGGGGTCTCCAGCAATCAGCCCCAGCATTTT
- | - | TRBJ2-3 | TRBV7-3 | CASSTVGASDTQYF | TGTGCCAGCAGCACCGTGGGGGCGTCAGATACGCAGTATTTT
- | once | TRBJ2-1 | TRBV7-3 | CASSLLGPSEQFF | TGTGCCAGCAGCTTATTGGGCCCTAGCGAGCAGTTCTTC
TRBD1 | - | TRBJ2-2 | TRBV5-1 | CASSRQGTGELFF | TGCGCCAGTTCACGACAGGGGACCGGGGAGCTGTTTTTT
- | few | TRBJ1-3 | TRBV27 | CASSLSRAGNTIYF | TGTGCCAGCAGTTTGTCCAGGGCTGGAAACACCATATATTTT
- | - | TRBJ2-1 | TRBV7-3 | CASSPTASEYEQFF | TGTGCCAGCAGCCCCACAGCTTCCGAGTATGAGCAGTTCTTC
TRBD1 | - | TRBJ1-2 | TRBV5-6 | CASSLHPGQALFYGYTF | TGTGCCAGCAGCTTGCACCCAGGACAGGCTCTATTCTATGGCTACACCTTC
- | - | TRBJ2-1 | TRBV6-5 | CASSYSTTEFF | TGTGCCAGCAGTTATAGTACCACGGAGTTCTTC
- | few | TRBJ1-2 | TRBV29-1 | CSVGQGDFGGYTF | TGCAGCGTTGGTCAAGGGGACTTTGGGGGCTACACCTTC
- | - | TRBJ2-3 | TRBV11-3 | CASSLAGNSTDTQYF | TGTGCCAGCAGCTTGGCGGGTAATAGCACAGATACGCAGTATTTT
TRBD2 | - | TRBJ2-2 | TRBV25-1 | CASSSPPAGGYTGELFF | TGTGCCAGCAGTTCCCCCCCAGCGGGAGGATACACCGGGGAGCTGTTTTTT
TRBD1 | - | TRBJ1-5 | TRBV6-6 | CAGRQGSNQPQHF | TGTGCCGGAAGACAGGGAAGTAATCAGCCCCAGCATTTT
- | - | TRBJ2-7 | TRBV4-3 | CASSQAVGRADYEQYF | TGCGCCAGCAGCCAAGCTGTAGGGCGGGCAGACTACGAGCAGTACTTC
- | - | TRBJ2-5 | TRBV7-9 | CASSSSDTTLSKETQYF | TGTGCCAGCAGCTCATCGGACACCACCCTCAGTAAAGAGACCCAGTACTTC
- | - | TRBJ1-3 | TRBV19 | CASLGNTIYF | TGTGCCAGCTTAGGAAACACCATATATTTT
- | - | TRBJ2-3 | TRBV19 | CASSTRQRNLGTDTQYF | TGTGCCAGTAGTACCAGACAGAGGAATCTAGGCACAGATACGCAGTATTTT
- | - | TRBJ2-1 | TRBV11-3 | CASSLDPSGEQFF | TGTGCCAGCAGCTTAGATCCATCGGGTGAGCAGTTCTTC
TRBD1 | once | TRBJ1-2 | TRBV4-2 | CASSPGTADGYTF | TGTGCCAGCAGCCCCGGGACAGCGGATGGCTACACCTTC
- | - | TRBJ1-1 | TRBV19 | CASSISRRLNTEAFF | TGTGCCAGTAGTATATCGCGCAGGCTAAACACTGAAGCTTTCTTT
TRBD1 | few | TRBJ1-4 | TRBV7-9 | CASSYSPADRGLTNEKLFF | TGTGCCAGCAGCTACAGTCCAGCGGACAGGGGGCTTACTAATGAAAAACTGTTTTTT
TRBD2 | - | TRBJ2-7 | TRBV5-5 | CASSLFVGGNYEQYF | TGTGCCAGCAGCTTGTTCGTGGGGGGGAATTACGAGCAGTACTTC
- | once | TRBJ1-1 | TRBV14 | CASSQDRTENTEAFF | TGTGCCAGCAGCCAAGACCGGACAGAGAACACTGAAGCTTTCTTT
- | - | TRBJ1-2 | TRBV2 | CASSDRGGYTF | TGTGCCAGCAGTGATAGGGGCGGCTACACCTTC
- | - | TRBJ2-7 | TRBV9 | CASSVAPAGLTYEQYF | TGTGCCAGCAGCGTAGCCCCAGCAGGGTTAACCTACGAGCAGTACTTC
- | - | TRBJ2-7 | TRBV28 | CASSDPGHLYEQYF | TGTGCCAGCAGTGATCCGGGACACCTATACGAGCAGTACTTC
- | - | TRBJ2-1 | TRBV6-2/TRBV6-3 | CASSLEAAPYNEQFF | TGTGCCAGCAGTTTAGAAGCGGCCCCCTACAATGAGCAGTTCTTC
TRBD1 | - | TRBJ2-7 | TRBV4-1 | CASSQAHGQGVYEQYF | TGCGCCAGCAGCCAAGCCCACGGACAGGGGGTTTACGAGCAGTACTTC
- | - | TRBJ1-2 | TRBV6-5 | CVSGGGRYGYTF | TGTGTCAGCGGGGGAGGCAGATATGGCTACACCTTC